The subject of this entry is one TCR beta chain. Its antigen is unknown. This entry comes from a study of OX40 agonist ivuxolimab in advanced cancers. The study's findings and limits: At 0.1 to 3.0 mg/kg, clonal expansion of CD4+ and CD8+ blood T cells had occurred by week 6.

V lost 8 bases and J 5 bases, leaving 22 bases between the germline ends. Germline CDR1 LNHDA, CDR2 SQIVND (reference sequence). The CDR3 consists of 15 residues. Only in-frame clones appear in the TCRdb table, and some are missing; sequencing was by immunoSEQ multiplex PCR. Of approximately 110,000 clones in the sample, just under 95% were seen once. The chain uses TRBV19 and TRBJ2-7; no firm D call. The receptor comes from an adult with an advanced solid tumor such as melanoma, head and neck, liver or kidney cancer. This material consisted of CD4+ or CD8+ T cells sorted from blood, taken in a trial of the OX40 agonist ivuxolimab. CDR3 DNA: TGTGCCAGTGCCAACCATGCCAACGAACAAGACGAGCAGTACTTC. It codes for CASANHANEQDEQYF.